One T cell receptor beta chain is described in this entry. The antigen remains unidentified. This record belongs to a study of T cell responses to AZD1222 COVID-19 vaccine. Turning to the study itself: Timing groups of about 4 and about 12 weeks for second doses were pooled.

The assay was immunoSEQ multiplex PCR, and TCRdb's table has in-frame clones only and misses some. The data show approximately 150,000 clones, 80% to 95% seen once. Study-wide results and caveats: White British ancestry dominated among donors, who included more females, and clonal diversity was possibly underestimated. Increased Spike-specific TCR breadth and depth were observed after two AZD1222 doses.

CDR3 length: 14 amino acids. The germline V gene has CDR1 SGHTA and CDR2 FQGNSA. V lost 1 base and J lost 2, with 9 bases in between. Sequences were derived from peripheral blood, sampled on day 0 of AZD1222 vaccination. The sequence was obtained from an adult in good health. This chain joins TRBV7-2 and TRBJ2-7; a possible D gene is TRBD1 (5 bases). The CDR3, as DNA: TGTGCCAGCAGCTTAGACAGGAGAACCTACGAGCAGTACTTC. The encoded protein is CASSLDRRTYEQYF.